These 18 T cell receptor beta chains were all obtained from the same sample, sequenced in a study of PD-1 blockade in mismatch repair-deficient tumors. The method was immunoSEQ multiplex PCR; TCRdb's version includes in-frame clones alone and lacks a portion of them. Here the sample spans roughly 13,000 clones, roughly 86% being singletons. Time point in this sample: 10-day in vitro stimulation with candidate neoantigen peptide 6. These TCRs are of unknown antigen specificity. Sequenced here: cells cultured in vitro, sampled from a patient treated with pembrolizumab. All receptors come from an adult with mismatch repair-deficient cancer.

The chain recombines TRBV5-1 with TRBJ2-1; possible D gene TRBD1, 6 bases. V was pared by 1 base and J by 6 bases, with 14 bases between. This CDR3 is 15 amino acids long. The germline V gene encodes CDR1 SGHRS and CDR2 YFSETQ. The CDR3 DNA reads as TGCGCCAGCAGCTTGAGAAGTTTAGGGGGCAATGAGCAGTTCTTC. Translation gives CASSLRSLGGNEQFF.

This CDR3 reads CASSPYSYNEQFF. The CDR3 nucleotides are TGTGCCAGCAGCCCTTACTCCTACAATGAGCAGTTCTTC. The V call is TRBV27, the J call TRBJ2-1; no definite D call. CDR3 length: 13 residues. CDR1 is MNHEY, CDR2 SMNVEV, per germline (reference sequence). Trimming stripped 6 bases from V and 0 bases from J, with 6 bases between.

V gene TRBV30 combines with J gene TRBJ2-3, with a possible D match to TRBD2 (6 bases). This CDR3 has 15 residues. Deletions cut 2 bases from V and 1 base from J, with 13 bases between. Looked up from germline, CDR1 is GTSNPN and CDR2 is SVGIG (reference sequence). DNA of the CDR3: TGTGCCTGGAGTCTAGCGAGTGCGGGCACAGATACGCAGTATTTT. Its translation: CAWSLASAGTDTQYF.

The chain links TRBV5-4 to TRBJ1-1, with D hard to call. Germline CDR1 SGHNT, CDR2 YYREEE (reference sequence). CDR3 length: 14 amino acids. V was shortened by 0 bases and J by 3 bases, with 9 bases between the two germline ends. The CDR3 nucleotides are TGTGCCAGCAGCTTGGTTGAAATGGACACTGAAGCTTTCTTT. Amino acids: CASSLVEMDTEAFF.

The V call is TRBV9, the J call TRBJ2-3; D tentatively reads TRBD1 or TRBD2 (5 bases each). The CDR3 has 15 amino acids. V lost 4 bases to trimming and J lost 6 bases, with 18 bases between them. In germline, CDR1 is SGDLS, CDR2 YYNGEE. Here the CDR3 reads CASSPRDLPGDTQYF. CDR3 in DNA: TGTGCCAGCAGCCCACGGGACCTCCCAGGGGATACGCAGTATTTT.

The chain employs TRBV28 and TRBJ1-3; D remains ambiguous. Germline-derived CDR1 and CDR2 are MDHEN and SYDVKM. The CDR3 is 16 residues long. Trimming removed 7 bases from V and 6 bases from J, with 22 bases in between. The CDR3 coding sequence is TGTGCCAGCAAAGTTTATGGGAGTGGGGTTTCAAACACCATATATTTT. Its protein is CASKVYGSGVSNTIYF. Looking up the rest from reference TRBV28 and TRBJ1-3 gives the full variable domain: DVKVTQSSRYLVKRTGEKVFLECVQDMDHENMFWYRQDPGLGLRLIYFSYDVKMKEKGDIPEGYSVSREKKERFSLILESASTNQTSMYLCASKVYGSGVSNTIYFGEGSWLTVV.

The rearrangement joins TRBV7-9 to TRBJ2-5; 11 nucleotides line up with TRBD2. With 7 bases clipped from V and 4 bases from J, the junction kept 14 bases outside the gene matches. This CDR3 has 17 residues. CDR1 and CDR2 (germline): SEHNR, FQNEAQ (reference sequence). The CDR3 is CASTQLAGGSSIETQYF. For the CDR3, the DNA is TGTGCCAGCACCCAATTAGCGGGAGGGAGTTCGATAGAGACCCAGTACTTC. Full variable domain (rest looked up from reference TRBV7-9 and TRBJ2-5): DTGVSQNPRHKITKRGQNVTFRCDPISEHNRLYWYRQTLGQGPEFLTYFQNEAQLEKSRLLSDRFSAERPKGSFSTLEIQRTEQGDSAMYLCASTQLAGGSSIETQYFGPGTRLLVL.

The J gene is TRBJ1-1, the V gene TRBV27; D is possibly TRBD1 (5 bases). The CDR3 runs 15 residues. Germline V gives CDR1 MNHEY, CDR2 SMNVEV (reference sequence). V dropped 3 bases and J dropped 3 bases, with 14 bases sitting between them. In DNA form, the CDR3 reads TGTGCCAGCAGTTTTGACCAACAGGCGTACACTGAAGCTTTCTTT. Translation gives CASSFDQQAYTEAFF.

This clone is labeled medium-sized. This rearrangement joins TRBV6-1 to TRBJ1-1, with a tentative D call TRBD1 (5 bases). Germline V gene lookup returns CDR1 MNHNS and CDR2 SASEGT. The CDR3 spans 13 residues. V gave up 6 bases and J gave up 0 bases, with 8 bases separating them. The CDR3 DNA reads TGTGCCAGCAGGGACACATTGAACACTGAAGCTTTCTTT. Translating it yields CASRDTLNTEAFF.

The CDR3 reads CASSPQRFSGNTIYF. The CDR3 nucleotides read TGTGCCAGCAGCCCTCAAAGGTTCTCTGGAAACACCATATATTTT. The genes are TRBV9 and TRBJ1-3; D uncertain. Germline V gene sequence: CDR1 SGDLS, CDR2 YYNGEE. CDR3 length equals 15 residues. The V end was cut by 4 bases, the J end by 0 bases, with 11 bases between.

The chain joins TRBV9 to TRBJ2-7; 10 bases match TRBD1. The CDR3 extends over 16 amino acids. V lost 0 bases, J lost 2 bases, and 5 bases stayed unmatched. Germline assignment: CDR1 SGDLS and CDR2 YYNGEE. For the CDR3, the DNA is TGTGCCAGCAGCGTAGGCCCGGGACAGGGGACCTACGAGCAGTACTTC. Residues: CASSVGPGQGTYEQYF.

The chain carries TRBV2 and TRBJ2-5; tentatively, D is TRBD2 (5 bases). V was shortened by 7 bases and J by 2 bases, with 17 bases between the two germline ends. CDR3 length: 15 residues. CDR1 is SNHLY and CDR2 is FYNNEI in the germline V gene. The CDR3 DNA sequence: TGTGCCAGCATTGAGAGGGAGTTGAGGCAAGAGACCCAGTACTTC. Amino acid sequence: CASIERELRQETQYF.

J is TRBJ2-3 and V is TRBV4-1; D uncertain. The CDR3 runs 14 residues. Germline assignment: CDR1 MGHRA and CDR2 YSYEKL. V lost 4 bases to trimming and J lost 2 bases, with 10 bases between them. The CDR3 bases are TGCGCCAGCAGCCGCCGAACCCCCACAGATACGCAGTATTTT. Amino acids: CASSRRTPTDTQYF.

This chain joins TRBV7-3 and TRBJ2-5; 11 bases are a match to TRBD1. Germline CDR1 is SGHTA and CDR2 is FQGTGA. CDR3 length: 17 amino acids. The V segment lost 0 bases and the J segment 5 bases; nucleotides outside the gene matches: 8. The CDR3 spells CASSLTERTGGRETQYF. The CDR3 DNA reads TGTGCCAGCAGCTTAACGGAAAGGACAGGGGGCAGGGAGACCCAGTACTTC.

The DNA for the CDR3 is TGTGCCAGCAGTGAATACTGGGGGACCTCCTACAATGAGCAGTTCTTC. It specifies CASSEYWGTSYNEQFF. The V gene is TRBV25-1, the J gene TRBJ2-1; D could derive from TRBD1 or TRBD2 (5 bases each). V was pared by 0 bases and J by 0 bases, with 9 bases between. The CDR3 length is 16 residues. Per the germline V gene, CDR1 is MGHDK and CDR2 is SYGVNS.

This CDR3 reads CASSHPLGGNTIYF. CDR3 DNA: TGCGCCAGCAGCCATCCTCTTGGCGGAAACACCATATATTTT. V is TRBV4-1 and J is TRBJ1-3; D gene ambiguous. V was shortened by 3 bases and J by 4 bases, with 10 bases between the two germline ends. From germline, CDR1 is MGHRA and CDR2 YSYEKL. The CDR3 has 14 residues.

This chain's CDR3 is CASSLTVGGYTF. CDR3 sequence (DNA): TGTGCCAGCAGTCTGACGGTCGGGGGCTACACCTTC. The chain employs TRBV28 and TRBJ1-2; D is unclear. Trimming removed 5 bases from V and 8 bases from J, with 12 bases in between. The CDR3 length is 12 residues. Germline CDR1 is MDHEN and CDR2 is SYDVKM.

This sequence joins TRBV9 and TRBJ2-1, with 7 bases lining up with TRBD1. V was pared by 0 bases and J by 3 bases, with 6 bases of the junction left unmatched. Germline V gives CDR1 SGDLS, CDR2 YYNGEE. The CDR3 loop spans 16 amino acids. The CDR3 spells CASSVAPSGGYNEQFF. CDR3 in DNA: TGTGCCAGCAGCGTAGCCCCCTCAGGGGGCTACAATGAGCAGTTCTTC.